Following are 19 T cell receptor beta chains from one sample sequenced in a study of CD8+CD57+ T cells in acquired aplastic anemia. Patients chosen for sequencing had CD8+CD57+ cells that had expanded, as shown by flow cytometry. Genomic DNA constituted the template upon which TCR beta VDJ and CDR3 profiling was performed. One entry per CDR3 protein results from TCRdb running MiXCR on the reads. In the table there are 150,000 to 200,000 distinct CDR3 sequences, around 48% of which are singletons. Material for sequencing was sorted CD4+, CD8+, or CD8+CD57+ T cells (not recorded which) from PBMCs. These receptors all come from a human donor with aplastic anemia.

This clonotype has a count of ten or more. This chain joins TRBV20-1 and TRBJ2-1; TRBD2 agrees at 9 bases. The CDR3 has 13 residues. Germline trimming cut 0 bases from V and 6 bases from J; bases unmatched to any gene: 0. The germline CDR1 and CDR2 sequences are DFQATT and SNEGSKA (reference sequence). CDR3 nucleotides: TGCAGTGCTAGAGAGGGACTAGCCAATGAGCAGTTCTTC. This encodes CSAREGLANEQFF.

This clonotype was seen a few times. The chain employs TRBV24-1 and TRBJ2-1; 11 nucleotides line up with TRBD2. This CDR3 is 14 amino acids long. V shed 9 bases and J 2 bases; nucleotides not matched to a gene: 2. Germline V gene lookup returns CDR1 KGHDR and CDR2 SFDVKD. In DNA, the CDR3 is TGTGCCACCGTAGCGGGAGGGCCCTACAATGAGCAGTTCTTC. Translating gives CATVAGGPYNEQFF.

The gene calls are TRBV5-4 and TRBJ1-1, with 7 bases matching TRBD1. This CDR3 spans 16 amino acids. The germline CDR1 and CDR2 sequences are SGHNT and YYREEE (reference sequence). V shed 0 bases, J shed 6 bases, and the junction held 11 bases outside the gene matches. In DNA form, the CDR3 reads TGTGCCAGCAGCTTGGAAAGTGACAGGGCGAGAGCTGAAGCTTTCTTT. Translating gives CASSLESDRARAEAFF.

This clonotype was recorded once. V usage is TRBV5-4 and J usage is TRBJ2-5; 9 nucleotides match TRBD1. The CDR3 is 15 residues long. J gave up 3 bases and V 2 bases, and 5 bases lay outside the gene matches. Germline V gives CDR1 SGHNT, CDR2 YYREEE (reference sequence). This CDR3 is CASSFNRGLKETQYF. The CDR3 DNA is TGTGCCAGCAGCTTTAACAGGGGGCTCAAAGAGACCCAGTACTTC.

This clonotype occurred a few times. The chain carries TRBV30 and TRBJ1-6, with D possibly TRBD1 on 6 matching bases. Trimming pared 3 bases from V and 0 bases from J, leaving 12 bases between. This CDR3 spans 16 amino acids. Germline values: CDR1 GTSNPN, CDR2 SVGIG (reference sequence). The CDR3 loop is CAWSGQSSSYNSPLHF. CDR3 nucleotides: TGTGCCTGGAGCGGACAGTCTAGCTCCTATAATTCACCCCTCCACTTT.

This sequence joins TRBV28 and TRBJ1-4; tentatively, D is TRBD1 (6 bases). Germline values: CDR1 MDHEN, CDR2 SYDVKM. V gave up 4 bases and J gave up 6 bases, with 21 bases separating them. CDR3 length equals 17 residues. The CDR3, as DNA: TGTGCCAGCAGTTCACAGGGTGAGGCGCTTTCTTATGAAAAACTGTTTTTT. Protein product: CASSSQGEALSYEKLFF. The variable domain in full, completed from reference TRBV28 and TRBJ1-4, reads DVKVTQSSRYLVKRTGEKVFLECVQDMDHENMFWYRQDPGLGLRLIYFSYDVKMKEKGDIPEGYSVSREKKERFSLILESASTNQTSMYLCASSSQGEALSYEKLFFGSGTQLSVL.

This clonotype was picked up many times. The V gene is TRBV20-1, the J gene TRBJ2-1; no firm D call. Trimming cost V 4 bases and J 5 bases, with 12 bases left between them. In germline, CDR1 is DFQATT, CDR2 SNEGSKA (reference sequence). There are 13 residues in the CDR3. In nucleotides, the CDR3 is TGCAGTGCTACCCCTGGAAGGAACAATGAGCAGTTCTTC. It is translated as CSATPGRNNEQFF.

This clonotype was seen ten or more times. The chain combines TRBV6-1 with TRBJ1-3; D not certain. Per the germline V gene, CDR1 is MNHNS and CDR2 is SASEGT. Trimming shortened V by 8 bases and J by 2 bases, and 4 bases separated the two germline ends. CDR3 length equals 11 residues. CDR3 sequence (DNA): TGTGCCAGCCAGACTGGAAACACCATATATTTT. Protein: CASQTGNTIYF.

This clonotype was detected many times. The rearrangement links TRBV6-5 to TRBJ2-3; the D is unclear. From germline, CDR1 is MNHEY and CDR2 SVGAGI. Trimming removed 2 bases from V and 6 bases from J, with 18 bases in between. This CDR3 is 16 amino acids long. The CDR3 coding sequence is TGTGCCAGCAGTTACGTCTCGGCCGTCCGCGACGATACGCAGTATTTT. The encoded protein is CASSYVSAVRDDTQYF.

This clonotype was seen a handful of times. The gene calls are TRBV7-9 and TRBJ2-7; 10 nucleotides match TRBD1. V shed 5 bases, J shed 5 bases, and the junction held 9 bases outside the gene matches. In germline, CDR1 is SEHNR, CDR2 FQNEAQ (reference sequence). CDR3 length equals 15 residues. The CDR3 region has the DNA TGTGCCAGCAGCCTCCAGCGGGACAGGGGCCACGAGCAGTACTTC. Protein: CASSLQRDRGHEQYF.

CDR3 region: CASSMDRYLDTEAFF. In nucleotides, the CDR3 is TGTGCCAGTAGTATGGACAGGTACCTGGACACTGAAGCTTTCTTT. The chain links TRBV19 to TRBJ1-1; 7 bases map to TRBD1. Germline CDR1 reads LNHDA; CDR2 reads SQIVND (reference sequence). This CDR3 is built from 15 residues. V gave up 3 bases and J gave up 3 bases; unmatched junction bases: 7.

The rearrangement uses TRBV20-1 and TRBJ1-2; D is uncertain. Germline CDR1 and CDR2: DFQATT and SNEGSKA (reference sequence). V dropped 3 bases and J dropped 3 bases, with 17 bases sitting between them. This CDR3 is 15 amino acids long. In nucleotides, the CDR3 is TGCAGTGCTAGGGGTTATCGGGGAGATGACTATGGCTACACCTTC. Translated, it gives CSARGYRGDDYGYTF.

V and J are TRBV7-3 and TRBJ1-6; D perhaps matches TRBD1 (6 bases). V was trimmed by 5 bases and J by 11 bases, leaving 13 bases between them. Germline values: CDR1 SGHTA, CDR2 FQGTGA. The CDR3 runs to 13 residues. This CDR3 is CASSIQQGTPLHF. For the CDR3, the DNA is TGTGCCAGCAGCATACAACAGGGCACACCCCTCCACTTT.

The rearrangement uses TRBV19 and TRBJ1-6; 10 bases fit TRBD1. With V trimmed by 6 bases and J by 6 bases, 8 bases remained unmatched. Germline V gives CDR1 LNHDA, CDR2 SQIVND (reference sequence). This CDR3 comprises 16 residues. CDR3 sequence (DNA): TGTGCCAGTAGGAATCCGGGACAGGGGATTAATTCACCCCTCCACTTT. This encodes CASRNPGQGINSPLHF.

This clonotype has just a few counts. The chain uses TRBV18 and TRBJ2-5; D gene ambiguous. Germline V CDR1 and CDR2: KGHSH, LQKENI. V was pared by 3 bases and J by 1 base, with 6 bases between. The CDR3 contains 13 residues. As DNA, the CDR3 is TGTGCCAGCTCACCGGGAACCCAAGAGACCCAGTACTTC. It specifies CASSPGTQETQYF.

This rearrangement joins TRBV3-1 to TRBJ1-6; D not certain. V shed 0 bases and J shed 15 bases, with 12 bases lying between them. This CDR3 region has 13 residues. The germline gives CDR1 LGHDT, CDR2 YNNKEL (reference sequence). CDR3 coding DNA: TGTGCCAGCAGCCAAGAGGATCGGCAGCGCCTCCACTTT. Translated, it gives CASSQEDRQRLHF.

The CDR3 DNA reads TGCAGCGTGGACAGGGGAGGGGACACTGAAGCTTTCTTT. Translating it yields CSVDRGGDTEAFF. V is TRBV29-1 and J is TRBJ1-1; 9 nucleotides align to TRBD1. V shed 6 bases and J 3 bases; nucleotides not matched to a gene: 5. Germline CDR1 is SQVTM and CDR2 is ANQGSEA. This CDR3 contains 13 residues. Drawing the rest from reference TRBV29-1 and TRBJ1-1, the complete variable domain is SAVISQKPSRDICQRGTSLTIQCQVDSQVTMMFWYRQQPGQSLTLIATANQGSEATYESGFVIDKFPISRPNLTFSTLTVSNMSPEDSSIYLCSVDRGGDTEAFFGQGTRLTVV.

The chain links TRBV7-8 to TRBJ1-1; maybe TRBD1 (5 bases). The CDR3 sequence is 15 residues long. V lost 1 base and J 4 bases, leaving 13 bases between the germline ends. Germline-derived CDR1 and CDR2 are SGHVS and FQNEAQ. The CDR3 here is CASSLGGGFGTEAFF. DNA for the CDR3: TGTGCCAGCAGCTTAGGTGGGGGGTTTGGCACTGAAGCTTTCTTT.

This clonotype was observed many times. This CDR3 reads CASGLRTWSDGYTF. CDR3 nucleotide sequence: TGTGCTAGTGGTTTGCGCACATGGTCGGATGGCTACACCTTC. The genes are TRBV12-5 and TRBJ1-2; the D is unclear. Germline V gene lookup returns CDR1 LGHNT and CDR2 FRNRAP. Trimming pared 2 bases from V and 6 bases from J, leaving 13 bases between. The CDR3 consists of 14 residues.